This T cell receptor (beta chain) was obtained from a study of shared clonotypes between healthy human individuals (dated by TCRdb to 2019 to 2021). About the study as a whole: A couple of women and three men aged 18 to 49 years were included in the cohort. For each donor, CD4 naive and CD4 memory were each run on three plates, CD8 naive on two plates, and CD8 memory on one plate. To estimate repertoire size and how much clonotype sharing occurs between individuals, the study deeply sequenced the blood TCR repertoires of five healthy adults. Different laboratories and diverse techniques were used to prepare libraries and sequence TCR repertoires, to increase sequencing depth and limit assay-specific biases. Per donor, leukapheresis produced somewhere between about 0.85 and 10 billion PBMCs.

About this clone itself: The clone's antigen remains unknown. It has no much larger one-base neighbor in the sample; base qualities were not kept.

Using the deep immunoSEQ assay, TCR CDR3 regions were amplified from genomic DNA by multiplex PCR. Extracted genomic DNA from each cell subset was distributed evenly across all wells of several immunoSEQ 96-well plates, and each plate was treated as a replicate. Each replicate PCR for sorted subsets received around 0.2 ug genomic DNA, equal to tens of thousands of T cell genomes. Purified libraries were measured with a Qubit 3.0 fluorometer, size-checked on a Bioanalyzer 2100, and measured again with the KAPA Library Quantification kit. Every immunoSEQ 96-well plate was sequenced on a separate single-read 150-cycle Illumina NextSeq 550 flow cell. The paper's data handling went like this. Because the immunoSEQ output held only junctional sequences and lacked quality scores, the filtering could not match the filtering applied to full-length reads. Sequences were annotated with PyIR, a Python wrapper for IgBLAST v1.9, using IMGT germline references to assign V/J genes and CDR3. Any read was removed if the V/J assignment was weak (E-value above 1e-6), the CDR3 was missing, or the read contained stop codons, out-of-frame junctions, or ambiguous translated residues. V3J clonotypes were defined as sequences sharing an identical inferred V gene, J gene, and CDR3 amino acid sequence. To compute the percentage overlap between repertoires, the number of shared unique clonotypes was divided by the size of the smaller repertoire. Three approaches were used to assess repertoire richness: RTK rarefaction, the Chao1 estimator, and Recon v2.1 estimates of unobserved clonotypes. Generation probabilities for all TCRbeta clonotypes obtained by the gDNA method from four donors were computed using OLGA. TCRdb mirrors the immuneACCESS table, restricted to in-frame sequences. Some clones are absent from its copies; in checked studies, under half trace to an unresolved V gene, and the reason for the others is unknown. V, J and clone size are those of that table, while D and trimming were read from the DNA. The sample table holds approximately 620,000 clones, of which approximately 97% were seen once. The ten largest clones add up to approximately 0.057% of the sample.

The full study reports these points: Pairwise subsampling led to the expectation that sequencing depth would affect the degree of clonotype sharing among donors. Compared with non-shared clonotypes, the clonotypes found in all four sorted-subset donors had higher generation probabilities. Larger estimated clonotype richness was generally found for naive subsets than for memory subsets. Sampling was limited to blood, and TCR repertoires in tissue likely differ from TCR repertoires in blood. Rarefaction of sorted-subset datasets indicated incomplete sequencing despite the large sequencing depth. The small number of donors limited the genetic and exposure-history diversity represented. Sharing across a few donors was observed for about 4.8% of naive CD4, less than 4% of naive CD8, 2% to 2.5% of memory CD4, and roughly 0.4% of memory CD8 clonotypes.

The donors were healthy, HIV-negative adults who had no recently reported acute infections or vaccinations. Every donor was a Caucasian adult living in Nashville, Tennessee, USA. CD4+ T cells were enriched by magnetic negative selection, after which naive cells were positively selected on CD45RA and the negative fraction was taken as the memory subset. Blood was obtained by leukapheresis, after which PBMCs were separated by Ficoll-Histopaque density gradient centrifugation and cryopreserved in liquid nitrogen vapor phase. Purity and quantity of every magnetically sorted T cell population were checked by analytical flow cytometry. Genomic DNA was isolated from each sorted fraction and quantified by UV absorbance on a Nanodrop 2000c. CDR3 length: 14 amino acids, cysteine to phenylalanine. The retained sequence is limited to the CDR3, 42 bases, with the frame set at the first base. For CDR1 and CDR2, the germline V gene (reference sequence) lists MNHEY and SMNVEV. Trimming leaves V shorter by 7 bases and J shorter by 2 bases, with the junction holding 2 bases beyond the gene matches.

The sequence joins TRBV27 to TRBJ2-7, and TRBD2 aligns with 13 junction nucleotides. This TCR was sampled from a young woman in good health. The sample consisted of naive CD4+ T cells sorted from blood. What this sample's cell subset or site label stands for: CD45RA+ positively selected. The CDR3 protein sequence reads: CASKLAGGPYEQYF. Here is the DNA: TGTGCCAGCAAACTAGCGGGAGGGCCCTACGAGCAGTACTTC.